This TCR beta chain was recovered during a study of T cells in Graves' hyperthyroidism and ophthalmopathy. Study-level findings and limits: Separation of ophthalmopathy from stable hyperthyroidism was achieved by a 13 V-J model.

Deletions cut 6 bases from V and 3 bases from J, with 12 bases between. This CDR3 is built from 12 residues. From germline, CDR1 is SQVTM and CDR2 ANQGSEA. The CDR3 regions of TCR beta were amplified from RNA transcripts. HTBI primers were employed in a first-round RT-PCR of the TCR CDR3. MiXCR was run by TCRdb on the multiplex PCR reads, yielding one entry per CDR3 protein. This table holds hundreds of thousands of distinct CDR3 sequences, 35% to 55% found once. As to this clonotype: Its antigen is currently unknown.

Sequencing used peripheral blood or thyroid tissue (not recorded which). The rearrangement joins TRBV29-1 to TRBJ2-7; weak D call: TRBD2 (5 bases). The clonotype was recovered from a woman between 18 and 29 years old with Graves' hyperthyroidism. Written as DNA, the CDR3 is TGCAGCGTATTGTCTCGGGACTACGAGCAGTACTTC. Translation: CSVLSRDYEQYF.